The T cell receptor (beta chain) under discussion was sequenced for a study of siplizumab effects on memory and regulatory T cells. Findings and caveats of the study: Memory cells that were CD4+ and unstimulated gave rise to alloreactive sequences, which siplizumab significantly reduced. Naive T cells seemed more diverse than memory cells; they also seemed major alloresponse contributors.

Germline-derived CDR1 and CDR2 are SGHRS and YFSETQ. V lost 4 bases and J lost 7; bases outside the gene matches: 10. This CDR3 is built from 14 residues. Sequencing was performed with immunoSEQ multiplex PCR; in TCRdb, only in-frame clones are kept and a portion is missing. This table holds approximately 46,000 clones, 93% found once. Details on this clone: The antigen is not known.

Material for sequencing was CD8+ T cells sorted from blood. This clonotype was obtained from a human donor in good health. The V call is TRBV5-1, the J call TRBJ1-1; TRBD1 matches at 7 bases. CDR3 region: CASSDPGGSGEAFF. The DNA for the CDR3 is TGCGCCAGCAGCGATCCAGGGGGTAGCGGTGAAGCTTTCTTT.